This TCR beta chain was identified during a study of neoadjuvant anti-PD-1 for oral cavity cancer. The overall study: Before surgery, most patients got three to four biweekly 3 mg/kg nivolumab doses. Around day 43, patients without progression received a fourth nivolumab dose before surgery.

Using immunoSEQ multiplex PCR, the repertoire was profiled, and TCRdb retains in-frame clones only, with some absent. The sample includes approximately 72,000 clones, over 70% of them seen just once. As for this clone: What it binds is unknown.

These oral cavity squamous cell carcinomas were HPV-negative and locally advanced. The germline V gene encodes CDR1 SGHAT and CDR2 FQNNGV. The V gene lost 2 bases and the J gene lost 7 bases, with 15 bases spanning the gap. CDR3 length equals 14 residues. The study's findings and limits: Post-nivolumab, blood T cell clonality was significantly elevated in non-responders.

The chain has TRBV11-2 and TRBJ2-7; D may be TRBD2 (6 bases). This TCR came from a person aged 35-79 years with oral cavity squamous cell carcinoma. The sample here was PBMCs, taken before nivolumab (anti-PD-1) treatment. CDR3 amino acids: CASSLLGLWEEQYF. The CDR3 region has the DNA TGTGCCAGCAGCTTATTGGGACTCTGGGAGGAGCAGTACTTC.